The next 9 T cell receptor beta chains were all read from a single sample in a study of CD8+ T cells in alopecia areata. Investigators isolated RNA and reverse transcribed it into cDNA to act as the sequencing template. Assay used: immunoSEQ multiplex PCR; TCRdb lists only in-frame clones, some missing. The sample records 150,000 or so clones, roughly 53% being singletons. Sequencing was performed on CD4+ T cells sorted from blood, taken at week 0. Source of these receptors: a human donor with alopecia areata.

The chain couples TRBV6-5 to TRBJ1-5; 7 bases line up with TRBD1. J gave up 7 bases and V 5 bases, and 11 bases lay outside the gene matches. The CDR3 contains 15 residues. Germline V gene lookup returns CDR1 MNHEY and CDR2 SVGAGI. The CDR3 DNA is TGTGCCAGCAGTCTGGACAGGTACAGCTCACAGCCCCAGCATTTT. Its protein product is CASSLDRYSSQPQHF.

The J gene is TRBJ2-7, the V gene TRBV7-2; D uncertain. Germline-derived CDR1 and CDR2 are SGHTA and FQGNSA. This CDR3 spans 12 amino acids. V shed 4 bases and J shed 6 bases, with 10 bases lying between them. The CDR3 loop is CASSSSPTEQYF. CDR3 nucleotides: TGTGCCAGCAGCTCCTCTCCCACCGAGCAGTACTTC.

This sequence joins TRBV18 and TRBJ2-5; D is possibly TRBD1 (6 bases). CDR1 KGHSH and CDR2 LQKENI come from the germline V gene. This CDR3 has 14 amino acids. With 4 bases removed from V and 4 bases from J, the gap between germline ends came to 13 bases. CDR3 sequence (DNA): TGTGCCAGCTCACAACAGGGTGTTGGAGAGACCCAGTACTTC. This translates into CASSQQGVGETQYF.

The chain couples TRBV30 to TRBJ2-7; TRBD1 matches at 9 bases. The CDR3 is made up of 11 amino acids. Germline CDR1 is GTSNPN and CDR2 is SVGIG (reference sequence). Trimming removed 8 bases from V and 9 bases from J; junction bases left unmatched: 8. In nucleotides, the CDR3 is TGTGCCCTAGGACAGGGGCAAAGGCAGTACTTC. Translation: CALGQGQRQYF.

This chain joins TRBV5-1 and TRBJ1-5, with a weak D call TRBD1 (5 bases). The germline gives CDR1 SGHRS, CDR2 YFSETQ. CDR3 length: 16 amino acids. The V gene lost 3 bases and the J gene lost 3 bases, with 16 bases spanning the gap. The CDR3 sequence: CASSSGPGESNQPQHF. In DNA form, the CDR3 reads TGCGCCAGCAGCTCGGGGCCCGGCGAGTCCAATCAGCCCCAGCATTTT.

V gene TRBV7-9 combines with J gene TRBJ1-1; no definite D call. CDR1 and CDR2 from the germline V gene are SEHNR and FQNEAQ (reference sequence). Trimming removed 6 bases from V and 8 bases from J, with 16 bases in between. The CDR3 contains 13 residues. The chain's CDR3 is CASSLSYMAEAFF. The CDR3 nucleotides are TGTGCCAGCAGTCTAAGTTACATGGCCGAAGCTTTCTTT. Supplemented by reference TRBV7-9 and TRBJ1-1, the full variable domain reads DTGVSQNPRHKITKRGQNVTFRCDPISEHNRLYWYRQTLGQGPEFLTYFQNEAQLEKSRLLSDRFSAERPKGSFSTLEIQRTEQGDSAMYLCASSLSYMAEAFFGQGTRLTVV.

The V and J genes are TRBV7-9 and TRBJ1-5; no firm D call. CDR3 size: 17 residues. Looked up from germline, CDR1 is SEHNR and CDR2 is FQNEAQ (reference sequence). With 2 bases removed from V and 2 bases from J, the gap between germline ends came to 16 bases. CDR3 DNA: TGTGCCAGCAGCTTATTTCCCTCGGGAGCGCGCAATCAGCCCCAGCATTTT. Translated: CASSLFPSGARNQPQHF.

This clone was observed a few times. The chain carries TRBV29-1 and TRBJ1-2; a weak D match, TRBD1 (5 bases). Trimming removed 4 bases at V and 2 bases at J, with 8 bases between. The CDR3 consists of 12 residues. The germline CDR1 and CDR2 sequences are SQVTM and ANQGSEA. In DNA, the CDR3 is TGCAGCGTTGTCACAGGAAACTATGGCTACACCTTC. Protein product: CSVVTGNYGYTF.

The V and J genes are TRBV6-5 and TRBJ1-2; possibly TRBD1 for D (6 bases). Germline values: CDR1 MNHEY, CDR2 SVGAGI. V was cut by 4 bases and J by 4 bases, with 19 bases left in between. The length of the CDR3 is 16 residues. The CDR3 sequence is CASSSHDMGAVYGYTF. CDR3 DNA sequence: TGTGCCAGCAGTTCACACGATATGGGGGCGGTCTATGGCTACACCTTC.